This is a list of T cell receptor beta chains from one sample in a study of blood T cell repertoires in COVID-19. The data were produced by immunoSEQ multiplex PCR, yet TCRdb's version contains in-frame clones alone and is incomplete. The sample lists roughly 20,000 clones, around 80% occurring once. Specimen: peripheral blood. These receptors were obtained from a man aged 55-75 years with acute or convalescent COVID-19. The CDR3 runs from the conserved cysteine through the conserved F or W. Each record gives: V gene, CDR3 protein.

V gene: TRBV7-2
CDR3 protein: CASSLGQGYGYTF

V gene: TRBV11-1
CDR3 protein: CASSLDGENNSPLHF

V gene: TRBV6-6
CDR3 protein: CASSWQGQETQYF

V gene: TRBV9
CDR3 protein: CASSAWDRDSYEQYF

V gene: TRBV6-2/TRBV6-3
CDR3 protein: CASSYERGDYNEQFF

V gene: TRBV7-9
CDR3 protein: CASSSSANQPQHF

V gene: TRBV10-3
CDR3 protein: CAIRTGINQPQHF

V gene: TRBV9
CDR3 protein: CASSLLSSGATDTQYF

V gene: TRBV28
CDR3 protein: CASSFSDRPNEKLFF

V gene: TRBV7-8
CDR3 protein: CASSLLANSGGEAEEQYF

V gene: TRBV7-2
CDR3 protein: CASSLVFGVRTEAFF